This TCR beta chain is drawn from a study of blood T cell repertoires in COVID-19. Study-wide background: The origin of the acute and convalescent COVID-19 samples was the United States, Italy and Spain.

The repertoire was sequenced with immunoSEQ multiplex PCR; TCRdb's copy has only in-frame clones and lacks some. The table includes roughly 140,000 clones, more than 60% detected once. Germline trimming cut 6 bases from V and 0 bases from J; bases unmatched to any gene: 4. Germline assignment: CDR1 SNHLY and CDR2 FYNNEI. The CDR3 consists of 15 residues. This sequence was found in an older woman with acute or convalescent COVID-19. This chain joins TRBV2 and TRBJ1-4, with 7 positions matching TRBD1. Sequencing used peripheral blood. This chain's CDR3 is CASRDRRSTNEKLFF. The CDR3 DNA is TGTGCCAGCAGGGACAGGCGATCAACTAATGAAAAACTGTTTTTT.